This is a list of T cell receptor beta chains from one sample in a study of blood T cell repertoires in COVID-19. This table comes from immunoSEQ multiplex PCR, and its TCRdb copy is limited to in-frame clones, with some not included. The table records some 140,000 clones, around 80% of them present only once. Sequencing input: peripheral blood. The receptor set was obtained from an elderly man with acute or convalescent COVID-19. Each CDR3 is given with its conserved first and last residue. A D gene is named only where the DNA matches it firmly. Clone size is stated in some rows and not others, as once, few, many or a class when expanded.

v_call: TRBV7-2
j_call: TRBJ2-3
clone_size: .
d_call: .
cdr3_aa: CASSLLGDTQYF
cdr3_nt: TGTGCCAGCAGCTTACTCGGAGATACGCAGTATTTT

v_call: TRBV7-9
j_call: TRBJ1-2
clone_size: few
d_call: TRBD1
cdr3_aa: CASSRQLQGANGYTF
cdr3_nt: TGTGCCAGCAGTCGTCAATTACAGGGGGCGAATGGCTACACCTTC

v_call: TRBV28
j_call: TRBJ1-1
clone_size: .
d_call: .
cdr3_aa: CASSLPRVAAFF
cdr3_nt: TGTGCCAGCAGTTTACCGCGGGTGGCAGCTTTCTTT

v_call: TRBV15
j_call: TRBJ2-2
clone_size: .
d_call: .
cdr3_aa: CATSGLSGGELFF
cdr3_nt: TGTGCCACGTCGGGTCTCTCCGGCGGGGAGCTGTTTTTT

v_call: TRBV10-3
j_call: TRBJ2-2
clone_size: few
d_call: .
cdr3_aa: CATRGEVAGELFF
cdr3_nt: TGTGCCACCAGAGGGGAGGTGGCCGGGGAGCTGTTTTTT

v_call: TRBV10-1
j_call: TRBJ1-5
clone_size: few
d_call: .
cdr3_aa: CASYGGGVENNQPQHF
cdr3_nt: TGCGCCAGCTACGGCGGCGGGGTCGAGAATAATCAGCCCCAGCATTTT

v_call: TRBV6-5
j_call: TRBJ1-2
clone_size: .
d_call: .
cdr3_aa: CASSYGRNYGYTF
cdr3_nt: TGTGCCAGCAGTTACGGCAGAAACTATGGCTACACCTTC

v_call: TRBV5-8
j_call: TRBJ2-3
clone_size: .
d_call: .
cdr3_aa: CASSLARRAGTDTQYF
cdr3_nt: TGTGCCAGCAGCTTGGCCAGGCGGGCCGGCACAGATACGCAGTATTTT

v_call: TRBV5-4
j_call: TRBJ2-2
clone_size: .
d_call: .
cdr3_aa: CASSFAGLNTGELFF
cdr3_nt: TGTGCCAGCAGCTTTGCCGGACTTAACACCGGGGAGCTGTTTTTT

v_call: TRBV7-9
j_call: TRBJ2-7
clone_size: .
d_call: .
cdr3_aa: CASSLSGYEQYF
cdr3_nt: TGTGCCAGCAGCTTATCGGGGTACGAGCAGTACTTC

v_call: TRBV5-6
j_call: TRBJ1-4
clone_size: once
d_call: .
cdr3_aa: CASSSGSGANEKLFF
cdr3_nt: TGTGCCAGCAGCTCGGGGTCGGGGGCTAATGAAAAACTGTTTTTT

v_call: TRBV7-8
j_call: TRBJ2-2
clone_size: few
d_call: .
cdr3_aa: CASFRGGVNTGELFF
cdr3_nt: TGTGCCAGTTTCAGAGGCGGGGTGAACACCGGGGAGCTGTTTTTT

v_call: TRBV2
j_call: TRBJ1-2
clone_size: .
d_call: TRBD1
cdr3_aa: CASSGTGGGYTF
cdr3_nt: TGTGCCAGCAGTGGGACAGGGGGTGGCTACACCTTC

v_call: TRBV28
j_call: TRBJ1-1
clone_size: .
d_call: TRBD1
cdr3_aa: CASSFGGQGRTEAFF
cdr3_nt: TGTGCCAGCAGTTTCGGGGGACAGGGGAGGACTGAAGCTTTCTTT

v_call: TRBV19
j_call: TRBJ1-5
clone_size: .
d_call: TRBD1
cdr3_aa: CASSIGTVSNQPQHF
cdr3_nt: TGTGCCAGTAGTATCGGGACAGTTAGCAATCAGCCCCAGCATTTT

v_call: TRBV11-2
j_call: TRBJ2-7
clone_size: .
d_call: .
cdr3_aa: CASSAYSQGNEQYF
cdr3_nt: TGTGCCAGCAGCGCGTACTCCCAGGGGAATGAGCAGTACTTC

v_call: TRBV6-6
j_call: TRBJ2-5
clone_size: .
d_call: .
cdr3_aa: CASEGGETQYF
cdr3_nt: TGTGCCAGCGAGGGGGGGGAGACCCAGTACTTC

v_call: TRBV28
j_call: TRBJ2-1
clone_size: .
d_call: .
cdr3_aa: CASLYNEQFF
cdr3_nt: TGTGCCAGCCTCTACAATGAGCAGTTCTTC

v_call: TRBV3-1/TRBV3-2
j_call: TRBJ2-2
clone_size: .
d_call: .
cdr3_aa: CASSQGGADTGELFF
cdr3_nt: TGTGCCAGCAGCCAGGGAGGAGCTGACACCGGGGAGCTGTTTTTT

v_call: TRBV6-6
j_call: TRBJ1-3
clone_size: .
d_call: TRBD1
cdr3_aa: CASTDRQGPGENTIYF
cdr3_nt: TGTGCCAGCACCGATAGACAGGGACCTGGGGAAAACACCATATATTTT

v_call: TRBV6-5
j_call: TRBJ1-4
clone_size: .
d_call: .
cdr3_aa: CASSYAGAAEKLFF
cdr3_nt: TGTGCCAGCAGTTACGCAGGGGCAGCCGAAAAACTGTTTTTT

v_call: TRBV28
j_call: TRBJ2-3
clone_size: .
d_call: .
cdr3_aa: CASSSPSHYTDTQYF
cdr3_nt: TGTGCCAGCAGTTCCCCGTCCCACTACACAGATACGCAGTATTTT

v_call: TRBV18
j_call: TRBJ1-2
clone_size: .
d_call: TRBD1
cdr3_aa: CASSGRTGDGYTF
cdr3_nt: TGTGCCAGCTCAGGAAGGACAGGGGATGGCTACACCTTC

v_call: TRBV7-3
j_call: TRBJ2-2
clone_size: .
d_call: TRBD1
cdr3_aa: CASSTGANTGELFF
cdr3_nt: TGTGCCAGCTCCACAGGGGCCAACACCGGGGAGCTGTTTTTT

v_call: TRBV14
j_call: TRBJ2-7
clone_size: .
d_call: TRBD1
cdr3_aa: CASSPRTGGEQYF
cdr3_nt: TGTGCCAGCAGCCCTCGGACAGGGGGCGAGCAGTACTTC

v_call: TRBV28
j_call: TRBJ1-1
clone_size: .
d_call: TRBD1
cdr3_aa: CASSLRQGRTEAFF
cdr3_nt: TGTGCCAGCAGTTTAAGACAGGGAAGGACTGAAGCTTTCTTT

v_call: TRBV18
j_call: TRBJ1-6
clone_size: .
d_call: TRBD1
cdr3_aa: CASAQQGATSSSPLHF
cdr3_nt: TGTGCCAGCGCTCAACAGGGGGCGACTAGTAGTTCACCCCTCCACTTT

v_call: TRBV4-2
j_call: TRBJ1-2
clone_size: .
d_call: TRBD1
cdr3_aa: CASSQEMGQGYGYTF
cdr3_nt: TGTGCCAGCAGCCAAGAAATGGGACAGGGGTATGGCTACACCTTC

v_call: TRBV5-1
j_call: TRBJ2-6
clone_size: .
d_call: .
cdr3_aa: CASSLAPRGSGANVLTF
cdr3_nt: TGCGCCAGCAGCTTGGCCCCCAGGGGCTCTGGGGCCAACGTCCTGACTTTC

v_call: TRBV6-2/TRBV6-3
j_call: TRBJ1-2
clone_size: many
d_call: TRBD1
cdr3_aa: CASSYLRDRDGYTF
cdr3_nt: TGTGCCAGCAGTTACCTCCGGGACAGGGATGGCTACACCTTC

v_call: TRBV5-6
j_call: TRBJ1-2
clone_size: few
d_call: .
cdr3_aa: CASSLRGTSGYTF
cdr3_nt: TGTGCCAGCAGCCTCAGGGGAACTAGTGGCTACACCTTC

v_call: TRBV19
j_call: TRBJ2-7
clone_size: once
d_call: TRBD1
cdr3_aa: CASSARDSSYEQYF
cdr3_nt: TGTGCCAGTAGTGCTCGGGACAGCTCCTACGAGCAGTACTTC

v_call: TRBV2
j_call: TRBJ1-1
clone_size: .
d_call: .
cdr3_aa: CASRSDGVDAFF
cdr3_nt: TGTGCCAGCAGGTCCGACGGGGTCGACGCTTTCTTT

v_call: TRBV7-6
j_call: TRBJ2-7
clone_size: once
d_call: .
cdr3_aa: CASSRTDFYEQYF
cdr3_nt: TGTGCCAGCAGCCGGACAGATTTCTACGAGCAGTACTTC

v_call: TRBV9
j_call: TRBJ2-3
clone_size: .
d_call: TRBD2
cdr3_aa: CASSTSRGGGAYDTQYF
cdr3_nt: TGTGCCAGCAGCACCTCCCGGGGCGGGGGGGCCTACGATACGCAGTATTTT

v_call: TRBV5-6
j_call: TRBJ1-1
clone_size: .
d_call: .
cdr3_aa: CASSLRQLNTEAFF
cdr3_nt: TGTGCCAGCAGCTTGAGACAGTTGAACACTGAAGCTTTCTTT

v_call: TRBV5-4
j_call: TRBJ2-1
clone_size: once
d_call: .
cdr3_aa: CASSFGSSYNEQFF
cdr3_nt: TGTGCCAGCAGCTTCGGGAGCTCCTACAATGAGCAGTTCTTC

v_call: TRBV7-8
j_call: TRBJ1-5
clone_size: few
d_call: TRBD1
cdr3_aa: CASSKRGQGAGSNQPQHF
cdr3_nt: TGTGCCAGCAGCAAAAGAGGTCAGGGGGCGGGGAGCAATCAGCCCCAGCATTTT

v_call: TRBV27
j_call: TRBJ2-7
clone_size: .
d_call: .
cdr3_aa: CASSSQDRRYEQYF
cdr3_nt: TGTGCCAGCAGTTCACAAGACAGACGGTACGAGCAGTACTTC

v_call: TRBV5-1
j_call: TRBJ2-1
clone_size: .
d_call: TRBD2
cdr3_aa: CASSPWTSGGRDEQFF
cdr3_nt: TGCGCCAGCAGCCCCTGGACTAGCGGGGGGAGGGATGAGCAGTTCTTC

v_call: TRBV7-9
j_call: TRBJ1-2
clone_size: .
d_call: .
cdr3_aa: CASSLAPGPIYGYTF
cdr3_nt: TGTGCCAGCAGCTTAGCCCCGGGTCCGATTTATGGCTACACCTTC

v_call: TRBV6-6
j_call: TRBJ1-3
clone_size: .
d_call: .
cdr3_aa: CASSFGVRVKGNTIYF
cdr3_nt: TGTGCCAGCAGTTTTGGGGTGCGGGTGAAAGGAAACACCATATATTTT